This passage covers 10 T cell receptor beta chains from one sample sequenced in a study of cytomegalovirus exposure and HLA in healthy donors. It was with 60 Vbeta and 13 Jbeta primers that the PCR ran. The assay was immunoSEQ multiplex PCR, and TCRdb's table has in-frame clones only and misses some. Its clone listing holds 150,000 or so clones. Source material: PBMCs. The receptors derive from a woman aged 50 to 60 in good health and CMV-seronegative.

CDR3 amino acids: CASSVGVLSGSGETQYF. CDR3 bases: TGTGCCAGCAGCGTAGGGGTCCTTAGCGGGAGTGGGGAGACCCAGTACTTC. The chain combines TRBV9 with TRBJ2-5; 9 bases fit TRBD2. In germline, CDR1 is SGDLS, CDR2 YYNGEE. Trimming at V came to 0 bases and at J to 5 bases, leaving 11 bases not matched to a gene. CDR3 size: 17 residues.

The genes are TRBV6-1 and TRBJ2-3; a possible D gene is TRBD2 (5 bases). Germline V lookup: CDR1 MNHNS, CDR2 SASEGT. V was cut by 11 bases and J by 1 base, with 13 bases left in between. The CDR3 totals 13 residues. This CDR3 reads CAGEWTGTDTQYF. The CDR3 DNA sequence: TGTGCCGGCGAGTGGACTGGCACAGATACGCAGTATTTT.

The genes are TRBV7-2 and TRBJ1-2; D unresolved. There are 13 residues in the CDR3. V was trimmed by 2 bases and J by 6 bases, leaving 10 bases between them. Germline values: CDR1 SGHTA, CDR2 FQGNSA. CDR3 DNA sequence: TGTGCCAGCAGCTTAAGCCCCGGGGATGGCTACACCTTC. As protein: CASSLSPGDGYTF.

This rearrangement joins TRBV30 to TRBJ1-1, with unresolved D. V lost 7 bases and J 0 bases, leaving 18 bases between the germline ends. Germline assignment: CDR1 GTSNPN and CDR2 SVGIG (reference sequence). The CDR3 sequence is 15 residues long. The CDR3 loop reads CASDSPRAVNTEAFF. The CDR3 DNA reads TGTGCCTCCGACTCTCCGCGAGCGGTGAACACTGAAGCTTTCTTT.

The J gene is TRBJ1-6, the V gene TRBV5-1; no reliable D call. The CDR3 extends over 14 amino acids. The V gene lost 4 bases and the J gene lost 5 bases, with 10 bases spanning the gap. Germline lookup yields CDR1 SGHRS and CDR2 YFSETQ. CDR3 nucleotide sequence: TGCGCCAGCAGCCTCCCGGGAAATAATTCACCCCTCCACTTT. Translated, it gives CASSLPGNNSPLHF.

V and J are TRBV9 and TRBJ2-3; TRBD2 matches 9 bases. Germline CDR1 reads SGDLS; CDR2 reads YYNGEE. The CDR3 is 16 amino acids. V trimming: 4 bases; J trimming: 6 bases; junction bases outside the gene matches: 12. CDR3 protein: CASSLTLAGWSDTQYF. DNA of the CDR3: TGTGCCAGCAGCCTTACTCTAGCGGGGTGGTCGGATACGCAGTATTTT.

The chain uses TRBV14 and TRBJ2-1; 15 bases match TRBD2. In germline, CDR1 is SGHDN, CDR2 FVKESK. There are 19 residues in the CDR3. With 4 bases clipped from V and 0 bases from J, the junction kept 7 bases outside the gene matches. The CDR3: CASSRGLAGGLSSYNEQFF. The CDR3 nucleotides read TGTGCCAGCAGCCGGGGACTAGCGGGGGGCCTGAGCTCCTACAATGAGCAGTTCTTC.

This chain's CDR3 is CASSHAPGLAGARGGTDTQYF. CDR3 in DNA: TGCGCCAGCAGCCACGCCCCGGGGCTAGCGGGGGCTAGAGGGGGCACAGATACGCAGTATTTT. The rearrangement joins TRBV4-1 to TRBJ2-3, with 10 bases that match TRBD2. This CDR3 spans 21 amino acids. CDR1 is MGHRA and CDR2 is YSYEKL in the germline V gene. Unmatched junction bases numbered 19, after V lost 3 bases and J lost 1 base.

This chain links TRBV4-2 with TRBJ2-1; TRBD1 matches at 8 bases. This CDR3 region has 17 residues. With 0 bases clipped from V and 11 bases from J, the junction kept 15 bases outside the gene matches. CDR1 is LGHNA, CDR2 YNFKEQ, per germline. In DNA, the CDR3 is TGTGCCAGCAGCCAAGATGGAGACAGGGGCTTTCCAATGCAGCAGTTCTTC. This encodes CASSQDGDRGFPMQQFF.

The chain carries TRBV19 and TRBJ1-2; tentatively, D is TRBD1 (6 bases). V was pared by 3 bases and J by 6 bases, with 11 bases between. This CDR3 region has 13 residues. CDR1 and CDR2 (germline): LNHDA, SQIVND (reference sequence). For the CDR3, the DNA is TGTGCCAGTAGTATGACAGGTTCCAATGGCTACACCTTC. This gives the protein CASSMTGSNGYTF.